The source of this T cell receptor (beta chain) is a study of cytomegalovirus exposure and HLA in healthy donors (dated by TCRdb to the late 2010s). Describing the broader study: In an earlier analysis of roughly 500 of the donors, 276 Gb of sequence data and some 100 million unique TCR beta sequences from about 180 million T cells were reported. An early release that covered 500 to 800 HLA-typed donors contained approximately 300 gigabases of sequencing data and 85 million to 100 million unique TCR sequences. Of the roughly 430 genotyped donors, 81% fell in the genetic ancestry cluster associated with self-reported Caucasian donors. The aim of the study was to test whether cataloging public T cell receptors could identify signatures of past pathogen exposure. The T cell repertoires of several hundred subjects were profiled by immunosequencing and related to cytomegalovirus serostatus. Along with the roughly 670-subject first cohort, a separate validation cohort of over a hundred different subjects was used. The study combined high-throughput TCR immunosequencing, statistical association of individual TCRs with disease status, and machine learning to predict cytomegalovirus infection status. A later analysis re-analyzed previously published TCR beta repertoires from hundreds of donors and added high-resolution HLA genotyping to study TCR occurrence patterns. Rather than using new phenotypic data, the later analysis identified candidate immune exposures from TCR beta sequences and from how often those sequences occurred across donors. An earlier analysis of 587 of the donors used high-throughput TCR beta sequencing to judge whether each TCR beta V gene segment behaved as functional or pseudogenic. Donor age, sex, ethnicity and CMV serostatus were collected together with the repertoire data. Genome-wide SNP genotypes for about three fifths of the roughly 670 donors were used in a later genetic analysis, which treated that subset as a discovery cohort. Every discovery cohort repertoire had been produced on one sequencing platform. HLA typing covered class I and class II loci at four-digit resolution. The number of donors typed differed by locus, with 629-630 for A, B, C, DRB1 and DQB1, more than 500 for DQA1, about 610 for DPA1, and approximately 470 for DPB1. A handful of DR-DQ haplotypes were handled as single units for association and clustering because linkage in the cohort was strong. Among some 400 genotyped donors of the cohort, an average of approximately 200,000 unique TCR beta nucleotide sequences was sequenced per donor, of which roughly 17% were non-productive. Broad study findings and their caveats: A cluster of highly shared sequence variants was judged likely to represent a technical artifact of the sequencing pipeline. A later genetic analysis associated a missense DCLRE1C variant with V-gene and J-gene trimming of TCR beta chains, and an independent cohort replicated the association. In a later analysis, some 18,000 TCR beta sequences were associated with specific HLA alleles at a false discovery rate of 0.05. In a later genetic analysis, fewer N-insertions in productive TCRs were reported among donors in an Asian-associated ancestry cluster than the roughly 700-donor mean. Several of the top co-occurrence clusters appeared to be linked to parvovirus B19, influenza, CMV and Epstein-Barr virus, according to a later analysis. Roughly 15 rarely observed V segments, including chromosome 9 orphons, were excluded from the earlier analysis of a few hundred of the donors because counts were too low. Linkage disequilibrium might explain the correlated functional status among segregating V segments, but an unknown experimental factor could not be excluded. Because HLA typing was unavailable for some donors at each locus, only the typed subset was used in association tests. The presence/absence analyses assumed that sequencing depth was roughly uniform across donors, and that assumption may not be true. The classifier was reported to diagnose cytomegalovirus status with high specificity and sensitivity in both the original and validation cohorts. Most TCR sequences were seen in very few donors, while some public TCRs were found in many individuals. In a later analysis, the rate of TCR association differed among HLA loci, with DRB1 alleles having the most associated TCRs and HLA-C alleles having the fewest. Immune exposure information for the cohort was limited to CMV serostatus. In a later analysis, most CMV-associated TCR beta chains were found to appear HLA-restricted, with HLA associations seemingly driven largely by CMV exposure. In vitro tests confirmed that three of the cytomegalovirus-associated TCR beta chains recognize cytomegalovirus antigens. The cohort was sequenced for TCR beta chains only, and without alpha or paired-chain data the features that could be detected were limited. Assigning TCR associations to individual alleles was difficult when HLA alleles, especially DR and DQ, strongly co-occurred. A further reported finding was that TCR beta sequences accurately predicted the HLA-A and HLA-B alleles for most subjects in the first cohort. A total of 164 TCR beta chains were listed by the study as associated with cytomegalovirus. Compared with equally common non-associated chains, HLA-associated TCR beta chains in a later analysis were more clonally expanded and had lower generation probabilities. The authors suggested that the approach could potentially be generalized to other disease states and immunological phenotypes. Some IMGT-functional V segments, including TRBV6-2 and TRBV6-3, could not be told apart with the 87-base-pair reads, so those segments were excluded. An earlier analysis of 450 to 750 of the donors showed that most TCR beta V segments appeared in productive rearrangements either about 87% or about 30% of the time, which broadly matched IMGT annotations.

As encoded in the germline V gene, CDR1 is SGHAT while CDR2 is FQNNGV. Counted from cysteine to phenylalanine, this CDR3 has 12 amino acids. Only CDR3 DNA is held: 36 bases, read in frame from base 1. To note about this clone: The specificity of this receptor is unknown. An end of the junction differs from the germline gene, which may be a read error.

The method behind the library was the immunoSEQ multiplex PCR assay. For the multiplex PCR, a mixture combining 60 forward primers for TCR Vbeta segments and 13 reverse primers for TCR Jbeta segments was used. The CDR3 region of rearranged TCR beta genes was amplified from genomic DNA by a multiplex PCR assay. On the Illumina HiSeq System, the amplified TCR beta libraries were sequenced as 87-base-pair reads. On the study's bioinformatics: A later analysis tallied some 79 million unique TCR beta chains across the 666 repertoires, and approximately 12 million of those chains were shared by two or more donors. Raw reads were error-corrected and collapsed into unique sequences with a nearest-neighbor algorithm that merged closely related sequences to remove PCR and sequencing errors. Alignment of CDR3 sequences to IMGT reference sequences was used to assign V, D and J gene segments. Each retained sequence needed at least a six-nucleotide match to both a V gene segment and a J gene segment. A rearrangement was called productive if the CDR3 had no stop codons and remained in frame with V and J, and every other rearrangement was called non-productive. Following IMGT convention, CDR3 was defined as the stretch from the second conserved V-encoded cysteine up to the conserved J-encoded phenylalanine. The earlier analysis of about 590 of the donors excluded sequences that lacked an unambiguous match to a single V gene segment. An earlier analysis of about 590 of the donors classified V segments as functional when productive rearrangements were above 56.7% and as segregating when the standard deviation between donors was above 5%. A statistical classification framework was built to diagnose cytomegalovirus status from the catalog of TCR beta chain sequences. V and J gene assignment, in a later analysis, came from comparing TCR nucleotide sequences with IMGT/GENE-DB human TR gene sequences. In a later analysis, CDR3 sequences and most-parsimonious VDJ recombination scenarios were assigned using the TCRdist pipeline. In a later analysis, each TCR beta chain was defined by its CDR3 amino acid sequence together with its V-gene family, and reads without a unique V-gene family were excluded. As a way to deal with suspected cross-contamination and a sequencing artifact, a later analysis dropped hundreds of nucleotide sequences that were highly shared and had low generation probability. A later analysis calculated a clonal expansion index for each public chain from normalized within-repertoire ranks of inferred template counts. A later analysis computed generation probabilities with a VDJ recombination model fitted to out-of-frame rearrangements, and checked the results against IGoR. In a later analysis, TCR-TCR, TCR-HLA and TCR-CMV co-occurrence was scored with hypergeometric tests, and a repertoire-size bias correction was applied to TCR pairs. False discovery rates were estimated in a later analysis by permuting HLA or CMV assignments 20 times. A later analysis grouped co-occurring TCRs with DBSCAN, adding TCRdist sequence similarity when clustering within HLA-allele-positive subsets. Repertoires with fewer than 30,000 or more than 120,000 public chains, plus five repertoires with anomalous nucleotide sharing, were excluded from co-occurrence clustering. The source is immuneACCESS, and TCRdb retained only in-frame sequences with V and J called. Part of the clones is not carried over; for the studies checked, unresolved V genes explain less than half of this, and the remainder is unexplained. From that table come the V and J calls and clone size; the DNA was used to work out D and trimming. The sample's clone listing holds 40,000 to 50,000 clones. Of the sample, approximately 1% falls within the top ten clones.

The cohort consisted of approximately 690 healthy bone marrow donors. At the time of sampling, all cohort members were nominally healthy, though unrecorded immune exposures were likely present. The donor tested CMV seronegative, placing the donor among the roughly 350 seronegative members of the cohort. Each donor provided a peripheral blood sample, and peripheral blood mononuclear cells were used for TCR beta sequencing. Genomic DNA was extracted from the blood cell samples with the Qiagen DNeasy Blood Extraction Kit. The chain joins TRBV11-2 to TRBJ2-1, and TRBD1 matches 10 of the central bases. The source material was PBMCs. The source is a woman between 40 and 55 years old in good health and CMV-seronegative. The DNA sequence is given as TGTGCCAGCAGCCTCTACTCGGGACAGGGGCTCTTC. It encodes CASSLYSGQGLF.